What follows describes a single TCR beta chain. Its antigen has not been determined. Base qualities were left out, and no much larger clone turns up one base away. The library was prepared using the immunoSEQ multiplex PCR assay. For the multiplex PCR, a mixture combining 60 forward primers for TCR Vbeta segments and 13 reverse primers for TCR Jbeta segments was used. A multiplex PCR assay on genomic DNA amplified the CDR3 region of rearranged TCR beta genes. On the Illumina HiSeq System, the amplified TCR beta libraries were sequenced as 87-base-pair reads. From the authors' description of their analysis: Across the 600 to 700 repertoires, a later analysis counted some 81 million unique TCR beta chains, roughly 11 million of which were shared by at least two donors. To remove PCR and sequencing errors, raw reads were error-corrected and collapsed into unique sequences using a nearest-neighbor algorithm that merged closely related sequences. Alignment of CDR3 sequences to IMGT reference sequences was used to assign V, D and J gene segments. Each retained sequence needed at least a six-nucleotide match to both a V gene segment and a J gene segment. Rearrangements were classified as productive when the CDR3 lacked stop codons and remained in frame with V and J, and all other rearrangements were classified as non-productive. Following IMGT convention, CDR3 was defined as the stretch from the second conserved V-encoded cysteine to the conserved J-encoded phenylalanine. In an earlier analysis of around 540 of the donors, sequences lacking an unambiguous match to a single V gene segment were excluded. In an earlier analysis of approximately 560 of the donors, a V segment was called functional when productive rearrangements were above 56.7%, and segregating when the standard deviation between donors exceeded 5%. To diagnose cytomegalovirus status from the catalog of TCR beta chain sequences, a statistical classification framework was built. A later analysis assigned V and J genes by comparing TCR nucleotide sequences with IMGT/GENE-DB human TR gene sequences. Using the TCRdist pipeline, a later analysis assigned CDR3 sequences along with most-parsimonious VDJ recombination scenarios. In a later analysis, each TCR beta chain was defined by its CDR3 amino acid sequence together with its V-gene family, and reads without a unique V-gene family were excluded. In a later analysis, 450 to 600 highly shared, low-generation-probability nucleotide sequences were removed to address suspected cross-contamination and a sequencing artifact. In a later analysis, a clonal expansion index for each public chain was calculated from normalized within-repertoire ranks of inferred template counts. A later analysis computed generation probabilities with a VDJ recombination model fitted to out-of-frame rearrangements, and checked the results against IGoR. In a later analysis, hypergeometric tests were used to score TCR-TCR, TCR-HLA and TCR-CMV co-occurrence, with a repertoire-size bias correction applied to TCR pairs. A later analysis estimated false discovery rates by permuting HLA or CMV assignments 20 times. In a later analysis, co-occurring TCRs were grouped using DBSCAN, and TCRdist sequence similarity was added for clustering within HLA-allele-positive subsets. Repertoires with fewer than 30,000 or more than 120,000 public chains, plus five repertoires with anomalous nucleotide sharing, were excluded from co-occurrence clustering. TCRdb stores this immuneACCESS table with in-frame sequences only. Part of the clones is absent; in the studies checked, under half of the shortfall reflects unresolved V genes, and no reason is known for the rest. Clone size and V and J calls were adopted from that table, with D and trimming inferred from the DNA. This sample gives 90,000 to 150,000 clones in total; roughly four fifths of them show up just once. The ten largest clones capture 1.5% to 2% of the sample.

The sample belongs to a study of cytomegalovirus exposure and HLA in healthy donors listed by TCRdb under 2017. Regarding the study in general: An earlier analysis of roughly 500 of the donors reported more than 250 Gb of sequence data and about 100 million unique TCR beta sequences from 150 million to 200 million T cells. An early release that covered some 640 HLA-typed donors contained 250 to 350 gigabases of sequencing data and tens of millions of unique TCR sequences. Of the approximately 400 genotyped donors, roughly 85% fell in the genetic ancestry cluster associated with self-reported Caucasian donors. The study aimed to test whether cataloging public T cell receptors could reveal signatures of past pathogen exposure. The T cell repertoires of under 700 subjects were profiled by immunosequencing and related to cytomegalovirus serostatus. In addition to the first cohort of about 650 subjects, a separate validation cohort of some 120 different subjects was used. To predict cytomegalovirus infection status, the study brought together high-throughput TCR immunosequencing, statistical association of individual TCRs with disease status, and machine learning. A later analysis re-examined previously published TCR beta repertoires from hundreds of donors and added high-resolution HLA genotyping to investigate patterns of TCR occurrence. Rather than drawing on any new phenotypic data, the later analysis identified candidate immune exposures from TCR beta sequences and the way those sequences occurred across donors. An earlier analysis of a few hundred of the donors applied high-throughput TCR beta sequencing to assess whether each TCR beta V gene segment acted as functional or pseudogenic. Donor age, sex, ethnicity and CMV serostatus were collected together with the repertoire data. A later genetic analysis used genome-wide SNP genotypes for about 65% of the roughly 670 donors, treating that subset as a discovery cohort. Every discovery cohort repertoire had been produced on one sequencing platform. HLA typing covered class I and class II loci at four-digit resolution. Typing coverage differed by locus: A, B, C, DRB1 and DQB1 were typed in about 629-640 donors, DQA1 in 522, DPA1 in some 610, and DPB1 in about 450. Several DR-DQ haplotypes were treated as single units for association and clustering because of strong linkage in the cohort. Among 398 genotyped donors of the cohort, an average of 235,054 unique TCR beta nucleotide sequences were sequenced per donor, roughly 20% of them non-productive.

The full study reports these points: A further reported finding was that TCR beta sequences accurately predicted the HLA-A and HLA-B alleles for most subjects in the first cohort. Assigning TCR associations to individual alleles was difficult when HLA alleles, especially DR and DQ, strongly co-occurred. In a later analysis, HLA-associated TCR beta chains showed more clonal expansion and lower generation probabilities than non-associated chains that were equally common. Most TCR sequences were observed very rarely across donors, whereas some public TCRs were present in many individuals. In a later analysis, most CMV-associated TCR beta chains were found to appear HLA-restricted, with HLA associations seemingly driven largely by CMV exposure. A cluster of highly shared sequence variants was judged likely to be a technical artifact of the sequencing pipeline. The only immune exposure information available for the cohort was CMV serostatus. Because HLA typing was unavailable for some donors at each locus, only the typed subset was used in association tests. A later analysis associated 17,000 or so TCR beta sequences with specific HLA alleles at a false discovery rate of 0.05. According to a later genetic analysis, donors in an Asian-associated ancestry cluster had fewer N-insertions in productive TCRs than the approximately 650-donor mean. The authors suggested that the approach could potentially be generalized to other disease states and immunological phenotypes. Because counts were too low, about 18 rarely observed V segments, including chromosome 9 orphons, were excluded from the earlier analysis of under 650 of the donors. A total of roughly 160 TCR beta chains were listed by the study as associated with cytomegalovirus. In vitro tests confirmed that three of the cytomegalovirus-associated TCR beta chains recognize cytomegalovirus antigens. In both the original and validation cohorts, the classifier was reported to diagnose cytomegalovirus status with high specificity and sensitivity. This cohort had only TCR beta chains sequenced, and the lack of alpha or paired-chain data limited which features could be detected. A later analysis reported that several top co-occurrence clusters appeared linked to parvovirus B19, influenza, CMV and Epstein-Barr virus. In an earlier analysis of a few hundred of the donors, most TCR beta V segments were observed in productive rearrangements about 87% or about 30% of the time, broadly matching IMGT annotations. Linkage disequilibrium might explain the correlated functional status among segregating V segments, but an unknown experimental factor could not be ruled out. A later analysis found that TCR association rates varied across HLA loci, with DRB1 alleles showing the most associated TCRs and HLA-C alleles the fewest. In a later genetic analysis, a missense DCLRE1C variant was associated with V-gene and J-gene trimming of TCR beta chains, and the association was replicated in an independent cohort. Sequencing depth was assumed to be roughly uniform across donors in the presence/absence analyses, though that assumption may not hold.

The cohort consisted of 650 to 700 healthy bone marrow donors. At the time of sampling, all cohort members were nominally healthy, though unrecorded immune exposures were likely present. The donor tested CMV seronegative, placing the donor among the 350 to 400 seronegative members of the cohort. A peripheral blood sample was collected from each donor, and TCR beta sequencing was performed on peripheral blood mononuclear cells. Genomic DNA extraction from the blood cell samples was performed with the Qiagen DNeasy Blood Extraction Kit. This sequence originates from a man aged 35 to 55 in good health and CMV-seronegative. The sequenced material came from PBMCs.

CDR3 protein: CASSSGDRGYTEAFF. At the DNA level, the sequence is TGTGCCAGCAGCTCGGGGGACAGGGGATACACTGAAGCTTTCTTT. This receptor chain uses TRBV5-4 and TRBJ1-1, with 10 junctional bases fitting TRBD1. Taken from cysteine to phenylalanine, the CDR3 has 15 residues. Of the read, only the CDR3 DNA is kept; its 45 bases are in frame from base 1. V ends up 3 bases short and J 3 bases short, with an unmatched junction base count of 5. The germline V gene (reference sequence) provides CDR1 SGHNT and CDR2 YYREEE.